The 32 T cell receptor beta chains presented below share a single source sample, sequenced in a study of lymphopenia after photon versus proton radiotherapy. TCRdb's copy holds only in-frame clones and misses some; the assay was immunoSEQ multiplex PCR. The table records 50,000 or so clones, 80% to 95% of them present only once. Sequences were derived from peripheral blood, sampled from a patient treated with photon-based radiotherapy. These receptor sequences come from a woman aged 40 to 49 with cholangiocarcinoma.

V and J are TRBV27 and TRBJ2-7, with TRBD2 matching 8 bases. V lost 3 bases, J lost 6 bases, and 7 bases stayed unmatched. This CDR3 comprises 14 residues. Germline CDR1 is MNHEY and CDR2 is SMNVEV (reference sequence). CDR3 loop: CASSFAAGGGEQYF. The CDR3 DNA is TGTGCCAGCAGTTTCGCGGCGGGGGGAGGCGAGCAGTACTTC.

The gene calls are TRBV21-1 and TRBJ1-6; the table's D call, TRBD1, has no DNA check behind it. TRBV21-1 is a pseudogene segment. The CDR3 loop spans 17 amino acids. DNA for the CDR3: TGTGCCAGCAGGTCAATCAGGGCTAGCTCCTATAATTCACCCCTCCACTTT. Its protein product is CASRSIRASSYNSPLHF.

As concerns this clone: Relative to the germline gene, one junction end is altered; a read error may explain this. V is TRBV4-3 and J is TRBJ2-1; possibly TRBD1 for D (5 bases). Germline V gives CDR1 LGHNA, CDR2 YSLEER. The CDR3 loop spans 12 amino acids. The CDR3 loop reads CASSQEVGPLLF. The CDR3 nucleotides are TGCGCCAGCAGCCAAGAAGTGGGGCCCCTGCTCTTC.

V usage is TRBV5-1 and J usage is TRBJ1-3; D uncertain. V lost 1 base, J lost 8 bases, and 13 bases lay in between. This CDR3 spans 14 amino acids. Germline-derived CDR1 and CDR2 are SGHRS and YFSETQ. DNA for the CDR3: TGCGCCAGCAGCTTGACCTCACAGAGGGACACCATATATTTT. It yields the protein CASSLTSQRDTIYF.

V and J are TRBV6-6 and TRBJ2-7, with 11 bases matching TRBD1. CDR3 length: 15 amino acids. In germline, CDR1 is MNHNY, CDR2 SVGAGI (reference sequence). Trimming cost V 4 bases and J 6 bases; bases outside gene matches: 8. DNA for the CDR3: TGTGCCAGCAGTTCCCTGGGACAGGGGGAGTCCGAGCAGTACTTC. This sequence encodes CASSSLGQGESEQYF.

The chain employs TRBV7-6 and TRBJ2-7; perhaps TRBD1 as D (5 bases). Germline CDR1 SGHVS, CDR2 FNYEAQ. The V and J ends lost 5 bases and 5 bases respectively, with 13 bases between them. The CDR3 spans 13 residues. CDR3: CASSMDIGNEQYF. The CDR3 DNA reads as TGTGCCAGCAGCATGGACATTGGGAACGAGCAGTACTTC.

V is TRBV18 and J is TRBJ1-5; tentative D call: TRBD1 (5 bases). CDR1 is KGHSH and CDR2 is LQKENI in the germline V gene. V was trimmed by 4 bases and J by 8 bases, leaving 15 bases between them. The CDR3 length is 14 residues. The CDR3 nucleotides read TGTGCCAGCTCACGAGGGACGGAGTCGGAGCCCCAGCATTTT. Residues: CASSRGTESEPQHF.

V gene TRBV5-4 combines with J gene TRBJ2-2; 8 bases match TRBD2. V was pared by 3 bases and J by 6 bases, with 4 bases of the junction left unmatched. This CDR3 is 14 amino acids long. The germline V gene has CDR1 SGHNT and CDR2 YYREEE (reference sequence). The CDR3 nucleotides are TGTGCCAGCAGCTCAAGCGGGAGAGCCGGGGAGCTGTTTTTT. Its protein is CASSSSGRAGELFF.

V is TRBV5-4 and J is TRBJ1-2, with D maybe TRBD1 (6 bases). The CDR3 covers 17 residues. CDR1 is SGHNT, CDR2 YYREEE, per germline (reference sequence). Trimming left V 4 bases short and J 8 bases short, with 27 bases between. CDR3 nucleotide sequence: TGTGCCAGCAGCCCCGAACTTAACAGGGAGGGGCCGGGCGGCTACACCTTC. It codes for CASSPELNREGPGGYTF. The whole variable domain, remainder taken from reference TRBV5-4 and TRBJ1-2, is ETGVTQSPTHLIKTRGQQVTLRCSSQSGHNTVSWYQQALGQGPQFIFQYYREEENGRGNFPPRFSGLQFPNYSSELNVNALELDDSALYLCASSPELNREGPGGYTFGSGTRLTVV.

The rearrangement uses TRBV7-9 and TRBJ1-1, with TRBD1 matching 7 bases. This CDR3 comprises 16 residues. With V trimmed by 1 base and J by 4 bases, 9 bases remained unmatched. Germline CDR1 reads SEHNR; CDR2 reads FQNEAQ (reference sequence). CDR3 sequence (DNA): TGTGCCAGCAGCTTAGGAAACAGGGGTACGGGCACTGAAGCTTTCTTT. Residues: CASSLGNRGTGTEAFF.

The rearrangement joins TRBV28 to TRBJ2-7, with a tentative D call TRBD2 (5 bases). Germline V gene data show CDR1 as MDHEN and CDR2 as SYDVKM. There are 15 residues in the CDR3. V lost 2 bases and J lost 0, with 11 bases in between. The CDR3 DNA reads as TGTGCCAGCAGTTTAACGGGGAGACGCTCCTACGAGCAGTACTTC. Its translation is CASSLTGRRSYEQYF.

This chain uses TRBV7-8 with TRBJ2-1, with 8 bases fitting TRBD2. The CDR3 has 16 residues. Germline V gives CDR1 SGHVS, CDR2 FQNEAQ. The junction had 14 bases not matched to a gene; V was cut back by 5 bases and J by 8 bases. DNA of the CDR3: TGTGCCAGCAGCCTTATGACTAGCGTCCATCGCGATGAGCAGTTCTTC. Encoded protein: CASSLMTSVHRDEQFF.

The sample holds a few counts of this clone. This chain's CDR3 is CASSLLSSYEQYF. The DNA of the CDR3 is TGTGCCAGCAGCTTGCTCAGTTCCTACGAGCAGTACTTC. The rearrangement links TRBV5-6 to TRBJ2-7; D unresolved. V shed 1 base and J shed 1 base, with 6 bases lying between them. CDR3 length: 13 amino acids. The germline CDR1 and CDR2 sequences are SGHDT and YYEEEE. The variable domain in full, completed from reference TRBV5-6 and TRBJ2-7, reads DAGVTQSPTHLIKTRGQQVTLRCSPKSGHDTVSWYQQALGQGPQFIFQYYEEEERQRGNFPDRFSGHQFPNYSSELNVNALLLGDSALYLCASSLLSSYEQYFGPGTRLTVT.

The CDR3 protein is CATDSGVLNTEAFF. The CDR3 DNA reads as TGTGCCACCGACTCCGGGGTATTGAACACTGAAGCTTTCTTT. The gene calls are TRBV19 and TRBJ1-1; D unresolved. CDR3 length equals 14 residues. Germline CDR1 is LNHDA and CDR2 is SQIVND (reference sequence). Trimming removed 10 bases at V and 0 bases at J, with 15 bases between.

V is TRBV27 and J is TRBJ2-1; 14 nucleotides agree with TRBD2. The germline V gene encodes CDR1 MNHEY and CDR2 SMNVEV (reference sequence). The CDR3 runs 16 residues. The V segment lost 6 bases and the J segment 2 bases; nucleotides outside the gene matches: 3. CDR3 bases: TGTGCCAGCAGCCGACTAGCGGGGGGGCCCTACAATGAGCAGTTCTTC. Residues: CASSRLAGGPYNEQFF.

V gene TRBV5-1 combines with J gene TRBJ2-5; D unresolved. Trimming took 0 bases from V and 1 from J, leaving 1 base between them. This CDR3 region has 12 residues. CDR1 is SGHRS, CDR2 YFSETQ, per germline. CDR3: CASSLGQETQYF. The DNA of the CDR3 is TGCGCCAGCAGCTTGGGCCAAGAGACCCAGTACTTC.

The gene calls are TRBV30 and TRBJ1-1; no definite D call. CDR1 and CDR2 (germline): GTSNPN, SVGIG (reference sequence). Trimming took off 8 bases at V and 0 bases at J, with 10 bases between the two ends. The CDR3 runs to 12 residues. CDR3 sequence reads: CATEGLNTEAFF. The CDR3 region has the DNA TGTGCCACTGAAGGGCTGAACACTGAAGCTTTCTTT.

The J gene is TRBJ2-7, the V gene TRBV6-1; perhaps TRBD1 as D (6 bases). This CDR3 is 15 amino acids long. V lost 6 bases, J lost 4 bases, and 19 bases lay in between. In germline, CDR1 is MNHNS, CDR2 SASEGT. CDR3 region: CASSNTGTRPYEQYF. The CDR3 region has the DNA TGTGCCAGCAGCAATACCGGGACACGCCCTTACGAGCAGTACTTC.

This chain links TRBV5-8 with TRBJ1-4; 10 nucleotides agree with TRBD1. In germline, CDR1 is SGHTS, CDR2 YDEGEE. This CDR3 is 14 amino acids long. The junction had 4 bases not matched to a gene; V was cut back by 4 bases and J by 7 bases. The DNA of the CDR3 is TGTGCCAGCAGCCAGGGACAGGGGCGTGAAAAACTGTTTTTT. This sequence encodes CASSQGQGREKLFF.

This chain joins TRBV11-1 and TRBJ2-1; D gene ambiguous. The V end lost 4 bases, the J end lost 8 bases, and 15 bases lay between the germline ends. The CDR3 has 14 amino acids. The germline CDR1 and CDR2 sequences are SGHAT and FQDESV (reference sequence). The CDR3 sequence is CASSSYDGVDEQFF. CDR3 coding DNA: TGTGCCAGCAGCTCCTATGATGGGGTGGATGAGCAGTTCTTC.

This chain connects TRBV27 to TRBJ2-2; D is undetermined. The CDR3 spans 16 residues. Germline lookup yields CDR1 MNHEY and CDR2 SMNVEV (reference sequence). Trimming pared 4 bases from V and 4 bases from J, leaving 16 bases between. CDR3 sequence reads: CASSSGPPLSTGELFF. The CDR3, as DNA: TGTGCCAGCAGTTCCGGGCCCCCTCTGAGCACCGGGGAGCTGTTTTTT.

This rearrangement joins TRBV19 to TRBJ1-5, with D possibly matching TRBD1 (5 bases). Germline CDR1 LNHDA, CDR2 SQIVND (reference sequence). The length of the CDR3 is 11 residues. With 7 bases removed from V and 9 bases from J, the gap between germline ends came to 10 bases. Here the CDR3 DNA reads TGTGCCAGTACCGACGGGGGGCCCCAGCATTTT. This translates into CASTDGGPQHF.

The chain carries TRBV28 and TRBJ2-1; a possible D gene is TRBD1 (5 bases). Germline V gene data show CDR1 as MDHEN and CDR2 as SYDVKM. The CDR3 loop spans 15 amino acids. The V end was cut by 7 bases, the J end by 6 bases, with 19 bases between. CDR3 in amino acids: CASTVGLPLGNEQFF. CDR3 DNA: TGTGCCAGCACGGTGGGGCTCCCCCTCGGCAATGAGCAGTTCTTC.

This clone was seen more than once but under ten times. The chain is built from TRBV29-1 and TRBJ1-1; TRBD1 might be the D (5 bases). The CDR3 has 11 amino acids. V dropped 5 bases and J dropped 2 bases, with 6 bases sitting between them. Germline values: CDR1 SQVTM, CDR2 ANQGSEA. CDR3 residues: CSVTGNTEAFF. The CDR3 DNA sequence: TGCAGCGTTACAGGTAACACTGAAGCTTTCTTT.

In this sample, this clone turned up a few times. The rearrangement joins TRBV11-3 to TRBJ2-6; unclear D gene. V was pared by 3 bases and J by 2 bases, with 5 bases between. This CDR3 contains 14 residues. CDR1 and CDR2 from the germline V gene are SGHNT and YENEEA. The CDR3 protein is CASSLGAGANVLTF. As DNA, the CDR3 is TGTGCCAGCAGCTTGGGTGCTGGGGCCAACGTCCTGACTTTC. The whole variable domain, remainder taken from reference TRBV11-3 and TRBJ2-6, is EAGVVQSPRYKIIEKKQPVAFWCNPISGHNTLYWYLQNLGQGPELLIRYENEEAVDDSQLPKDRFSAERLKGVDSTLKIQPAELGDSAVYLCASSLGAGANVLTFGAGSRLTVL.

This chain links TRBV5-1 with TRBJ1-5, with D hard to call. This CDR3 has 15 residues. V was cut by 0 bases and J by 1 base, with 8 bases left in between. Germline CDR1 is SGHRS and CDR2 is YFSETQ. This chain's CDR3 is CASSLAAGSNQPQHF. CDR3 nucleotides: TGCGCCAGCAGCTTGGCCGCAGGAAGCAATCAGCCCCAGCATTTT.

The chain joins TRBV23-1 to TRBJ2-4; D ambiguous. TRBV23-1 is an open reading frame, and its role is uncertain. The CDR3 runs to 15 residues. V was trimmed by 0 bases and J by 1 base, leaving 7 bases between them. The CDR3 reads CASSQSVLAKNIQYF. CDR3 sequence (DNA): TGCGCCAGCAGTCAATCGGTCTTGGCCAAAAACATTCAGTACTTC.

The rearrangement uses TRBV6-5 and TRBJ2-1; tentatively, D is TRBD1 or TRBD2 (5 bases each). Deletions cut 7 bases from V and 5 bases from J, with 15 bases between. From germline, CDR1 is MNHEY and CDR2 SVGAGI. The CDR3 covers 14 residues. For the CDR3, the DNA is TGTGCCAGCATACCCGGGGCCCATGACAATGAGCAGTTCTTC. This codes for CASIPGAHDNEQFF.

The rearrangement joins TRBV13 to TRBJ2-3; unclear D gene. CDR3 length: 12 amino acids. V lost 0 bases and J lost 4, with 2 bases in between. CDR1 is PRHDT, CDR2 FYEKMQ, per germline (reference sequence). DNA for the CDR3: TGTGCCAGCAGCTTAGGCGCAGATACGCAGTATTTT. Protein sequence: CASSLGADTQYF.

The chain joins TRBV5-4 to TRBJ1-1; D possibly corresponds to TRBD1 (5 bases). CDR1 SGHNT and CDR2 YYREEE come from the germline V gene (reference sequence). The CDR3 loop spans 12 amino acids. V dropped 3 bases and J dropped 8 bases, with 11 bases sitting between them. CDR3 region: CASSSSGTEAFF. The CDR3, as DNA: TGTGCCAGCAGCTCTTCTGGGACCGAAGCTTTCTTT.

Only one count was recorded for this clone. The chain links TRBV21-1 to TRBJ1-2. TRBV21-1 is a pseudogene segment. The CDR3 loop spans 16 amino acids. Here the CDR3 reads CATNTPAEMSLHGYTF. CDR3 bases: TGTGCCACCAACACCCCCGCAGAGATGAGTTTACATGGCTACACCTTC.

The chain is built from TRBV10-3 and TRBJ1-3; no clear D. The V and J ends lost 6 bases and 2 bases respectively, with 14 bases between them. There are 15 residues in the CDR3. The V gene's germline CDR1 is ENHRY and CDR2 SYGVKD. The CDR3 region has the DNA TGTGCCATCAGCCTAGATCGGGGAACTGGAAACACCATATATTTT. Translated, it gives CAISLDRGTGNTIYF.